This TCR beta chain comes out of a study of blood T cell repertoires in COVID-19. Study in general: The samples span acute and convalescent COVID-19 from the United States, Italy and Spain.

The CDR3 is 12 residues long. Germline V gene data show CDR1 as SGHDT and CDR2 as YYEEEE. V lost 0 bases, J lost 8 bases, and 8 bases lay in between. In the authors' workflow: Amplifying reference gene primers gave estimates of nucleated cell counts. Here immunoSEQ multiplex PCR was the method, and the copy in TCRdb shows in-frame clones only, minus some. D and trimming come from the DNA, and the V and J calls and clone size come from that table. Of around 260,000 clones in the sample, around 90% were seen once. Study members were between roughly 18 and 89 years old and lived in approximately 25 US regions. The study counted Cohort 3 donors as recovered given two negative PCRs, clearance, or symptom resolution.

This clonotype originated in a woman aged 30 to 39 who had recovered from COVID-19. The chain has TRBV5-6 and TRBJ1-1, with D possibly being TRBD1 (5 bases). The sequenced sample was PBMCs or T cells enriched from blood (not recorded which). CDR3 sequence: CASSLVRGEAFF. The CDR3, as DNA: TGTGCCAGCAGCTTGGTACGGGGGGAAGCTTTCTTT.